The rows below give T cell receptor beta chains drawn from one sample of a study of cytomegalovirus exposure and HLA in healthy donors. Generated by immunoSEQ multiplex PCR, the TCRdb table keeps only in-frame clones and is missing some. The profile covers around 130,000 clones, with roughly 80% appearing a single time and 2.1% taken by the ten largest. The specimen sequenced was PBMCs. The receptors derive from a woman in her thirties or forties in good health and CMV-seropositive. Each CDR3 is given without its conserved first and last residue. Each record gives: V gene, J gene, CDR3 protein.

v_gene: TRBV2
j_gene: TRBJ2-2
CDR3aa: ASSGQGRKSGELF

v_gene: TRBV6-5
j_gene: TRBJ1-2
CDR3aa: ASSYSSTGARGYT

v_gene: TRBV28
j_gene: TRBJ2-2
CDR3aa: ASSLWRGGDGELF

v_gene: TRBV6-1
j_gene: TRBJ2-7
CDR3aa: ASTWDISAYEQY

v_gene: TRBV30
j_gene: TRBJ1-4
CDR3aa: AWSVDRGNEKLF

v_gene: TRBV11-2
j_gene: TRBJ1-1
CDR3aa: ASSLGTGGFTEAF

v_gene: TRBV5-1
j_gene: TRBJ1-4
CDR3aa: ASSLGKSGTGGPTNEKLF

v_gene: TRBV6-1
j_gene: TRBJ2-3
CDR3aa: ASMGTLTDTQY

v_gene: TRBV4-1
j_gene: TRBJ2-5
CDR3aa: ASSQGRQFQETQY

v_gene: TRBV14
j_gene: TRBJ2-1
CDR3aa: ASSPLGTGYNEQF

v_gene: TRBV7-2
j_gene: TRBJ1-4
CDR3aa: ASSTQGADEKLF

v_gene: TRBV5-1
j_gene: TRBJ1-1
CDR3aa: ASSPLTGATMNTEAF

v_gene: TRBV15
j_gene: TRBJ1-2
CDR3aa: ATSREGVGYGYT

v_gene: TRBV7-2
j_gene: TRBJ2-1
CDR3aa: ASSFNRVNEQF

v_gene: TRBV6-1
j_gene: TRBJ2-7
CDR3aa: ASSESPGGSSSYEQY

v_gene: TRBV7-2
j_gene: TRBJ2-7
CDR3aa: ASSPRQGASAEQY

v_gene: TRBV4-3
j_gene: TRBJ2-2
CDR3aa: ASSQDEGASGYTGELF

v_gene: TRBV2
j_gene: TRBJ1-6
CDR3aa: ASKGSGNSPLH

v_gene: TRBV4-3
j_gene: TRBJ1-5
CDR3aa: ASSHSPGVNQPQH

v_gene: TRBV7-9
j_gene: TRBJ1-2
CDR3aa: ASSLVSGVGYT

v_gene: TRBV18
j_gene: TRBJ2-7
CDR3aa: ASSPPGQGSTSGKLPY

v_gene: TRBV4-2
j_gene: TRBJ2-3
CDR3aa: ASSQYTGGRADTQY

v_gene: TRBV7-3
j_gene: TRBJ2-1
CDR3aa: ASSLGLVDYNEQF

v_gene: TRBV2
j_gene: TRBJ1-6
CDR3aa: ASSEMGGQASGSPLH

v_gene: TRBV7-8
j_gene: TRBJ2-1
CDR3aa: ASRKLAEYNEQF

v_gene: TRBV19
j_gene: TRBJ2-5
CDR3aa: ASSIDRVGETQY

v_gene: TRBV6-1
j_gene: TRBJ2-7
CDR3aa: ASSVYPDSSYEQY

v_gene: TRBV5-1
j_gene: TRBJ2-3
CDR3aa: ASSLEGRGSADTQY

v_gene: TRBV5-1
j_gene: TRBJ1-2
CDR3aa: ASSLGPTHRGLDYGYT

v_gene: TRBV19
j_gene: TRBJ1-4
CDR3aa: ASSNPGAPNEKLF

v_gene: TRBV4-1
j_gene: TRBJ2-1
CDR3aa: ASSQADMGLVTYNEQF

v_gene: TRBV29-1
j_gene: TRBJ1-2
CDR3aa: SVEHQAGGGYT

v_gene: TRBV13
j_gene: TRBJ2-4
CDR3aa: ASSPPTRALAKNIQY

v_gene: TRBV5-1
j_gene: .
CDR3aa: ASSFPQGDEQY

v_gene: TRBV29-1
j_gene: TRBJ1-1
CDR3aa: SVDRGNTEAF

v_gene: TRBV4-3
j_gene: TRBJ2-3
CDR3aa: ASSQRGAGGDTQY

v_gene: TRBV19
j_gene: TRBJ1-5
CDR3aa: ASSERDWYSNQPQH

v_gene: TRBV7-9
j_gene: TRBJ2-2
CDR3aa: ASSSRDRGARELF

v_gene: TRBV11-2
j_gene: TRBJ2-2
CDR3aa: ASSYAGVGELF

v_gene: TRBV29-1
j_gene: TRBJ2-7
CDR3aa: SVLTAEQY

v_gene: TRBV28
j_gene: TRBJ2-7
CDR3aa: ASSPTLAGGPCEQY

v_gene: TRBV5-1
j_gene: TRBJ1-1
CDR3aa: ASSLEFGEAF

v_gene: TRBV27
j_gene: TRBJ1-2
CDR3aa: ASSSTQQGARGYT

v_gene: TRBV30
j_gene: TRBJ2-3
CDR3aa: AWKERNTDTQY

v_gene: TRBV7-2
j_gene: TRBJ2-1
CDR3aa: ASSIGSSSEQF

v_gene: TRBV7-2
j_gene: TRBJ1-2
CDR3aa: ASSPRLGQGLTNYGYT

v_gene: TRBV28
j_gene: TRBJ2-1
CDR3aa: ASSFRVGF

v_gene: TRBV5-5
j_gene: TRBJ1-1
CDR3aa: ASSPWEGGNTEAF

v_gene: TRBV5-1
j_gene: TRBJ1-2
CDR3aa: ASSLASGSGLYT

v_gene: TRBV28
j_gene: TRBJ2-2
CDR3aa: ASIQGGSTGELF

v_gene: TRBV5-8
j_gene: TRBJ1-5
CDR3aa: ASSLQGNQPQH

v_gene: TRBV28
j_gene: TRBJ1-5
CDR3aa: ASRHQGGGNNQPQH

v_gene: TRBV2
j_gene: TRBJ2-5
CDR3aa: ASSPTRKETQY

v_gene: TRBV7-3
j_gene: TRBJ2-5
CDR3aa: ASSPRPLGTTQETQY